The 11 T cell receptor beta chains listed next were all sequenced from one sample in a study of shared T cell receptors in the human thymus listed by TCRdb under 2021. Receptors were amplified or captured by the immunoSEQ multiplex PCR assay. In its TCRdb copy, this immuneACCESS table keeps in-frame sequences only and misses some clones. Where compared with another copy, unresolved V genes explain less than half of these, and the others have no known cause. The sample table holds hundreds of thousands of clones, of which approximately 87% were seen once. Together, the top ten hold around 0.0099% of the sample. This sample also belongs to another study, concerning human thymus T cells.

The sample taken for sequencing was thymocytes. The receptors originated from a boy younger than two with a congenital heart defect. Donor details come from another sample of the same person, matched by shared clones.

The chain is built from TRBV5-6 and TRBJ2-1, with TRBD2 matching over 14 bases. Trimming at V came to 2 bases and at J to 4 bases, leaving 8 bases not matched to a gene. CDR3 size: 18 residues. The germline CDR1 and CDR2 sequences are SGHDT and YYEEEE. CDR3 sequence: CASSFPGLAGAHYNEQFF. Written as DNA, the CDR3 is TGTGCCAGCAGCTTCCCGGGACTAGCGGGGGCCCATTACAATGAGCAGTTCTTC.

V usage is TRBV14 and J usage is TRBJ2-7, with D unresolved. The CDR3 contains 16 residues. V gave up 0 bases and J gave up 2 bases, with 14 bases separating them. From germline, CDR1 is SGHDN and CDR2 FVKESK. This CDR3 is CASSQESGSIAYEQYF. CDR3 nucleotides: TGTGCCAGCAGCCAAGAGTCAGGTAGTATCGCCTACGAGCAGTACTTC.

This rearrangement joins TRBV27 to TRBJ2-7; TRBD2 matches at 11 bases. The CDR3 is made up of 18 amino acids. Germline assignment: CDR1 MNHEY and CDR2 SMNVEV (reference sequence). V gave up 6 bases and J gave up 3 bases; unmatched junction bases: 16. The CDR3 here is CASSHLHSGRVQYYEQYF. In DNA, the CDR3 is TGTGCCAGCAGCCACCTCCATAGCGGGAGGGTTCAGTACTACGAGCAGTACTTC.

The chain combines TRBV10-1 with TRBJ2-5; D is unresolved. CDR1 and CDR2 from the germline V gene are WNHNN and SYGVQD (reference sequence). The CDR3 sequence is 14 residues long. V was clipped by 0 bases and J by 7 bases, with 12 bases between them. The CDR3 DNA follows: TGCGCCAGCAGTGAGTCGAGGCCGGTGGGGACCCAGTACTTC. Its protein product is CASSESRPVGTQYF.

The CDR3 protein is CASSPNGRRTDTQYF. For the CDR3, the DNA is TGTGCCAGCTCACCAAATGGGAGACGCACAGATACGCAGTATTTT. V gene TRBV18 combines with J gene TRBJ2-3; D may be TRBD2 (5 bases). This CDR3 is 15 amino acids long. With 2 bases removed from V and 1 base from J, the gap between germline ends came to 10 bases. Germline V gene lookup returns CDR1 KGHSH and CDR2 LQKENI.

The chain employs TRBV4-1 and TRBJ1-4, with D tentatively TRBD1 (6 bases). This CDR3 is built from 14 residues. Trimming removed 6 bases from V and 7 bases from J, with 15 bases in between. In germline, CDR1 is MGHRA, CDR2 YSYEKL. CDR3 in amino acids: CASRKFTGSEKLFF. For the CDR3, the DNA is TGCGCCAGCAGAAAGTTCACAGGGAGTGAAAAACTGTTTTTT.

The genes are TRBV5-4 and TRBJ2-7; 9 bases map to TRBD2. The trim removed 2 bases at V and 5 bases at J, leaving 8 bases unmatched. The germline CDR1 and CDR2 sequences are SGHNT and YYREEE (reference sequence). The CDR3 loop spans 15 amino acids. The CDR3 sequence is CASSFRVAGVNEQYF. CDR3 sequence (DNA): TGTGCCAGCAGCTTCAGGGTAGCGGGAGTCAACGAGCAGTACTTC.

The chain employs TRBV7-2 and TRBJ1-2; 9 bases map to TRBD1. The CDR3 runs to 14 residues. Germline CDR1 and CDR2: SGHTA and FQGNSA. Trimming at V came to 5 bases and at J to 7 bases, leaving 8 bases not matched to a gene. DNA of the CDR3: TGTGCCAGCAGCGACCCACAGGGGGCCAGTGGCTACACCTTC. This gives the protein CASSDPQGASGYTF.

This chain connects TRBV19 to TRBJ1-2; 7 nucleotides agree with TRBD1. CDR3 length: 16 amino acids. Per germline, CDR1 LNHDA and CDR2 SQIVND (reference sequence). Losses at the gene ends were 5 bases for V and 0 bases for J; bases not matched to a gene: 9. The CDR3: CASSLKTGSSNYGYTF. For the CDR3, the DNA is TGTGCCAGTAGTCTTAAGACAGGGAGCTCTAACTATGGCTACACCTTC. The full variable domain, rest sourced from reference TRBV19 and TRBJ1-2, is DGGITQSPKYLFRKEGQNVTLSCEQNLNHDAMYWYRQDPGQGLRLIYYSQIVNDFQKGDIAEGYSVSREKKESFPLTVTSAQKNPTAFYLCASSLKTGSSNYGYTFGSGTRLTVV.

This clone was seen only once. The chain links TRBV29-1 to TRBJ1-2; D perhaps matches TRBD1 (6 bases). V lost 6 bases and J 8 bases, leaving 13 bases between the germline ends. From germline, CDR1 is SQVTM and CDR2 ANQGSEA. The CDR3 spans 11 residues. CDR3 region: CSVANRAGYTF. The CDR3 bases are TGCAGCGTAGCTAACAGGGCCGGCTACACCTTC.

The chain uses TRBV2 and TRBJ2-3; 10 positions agree with TRBD2. V was pared by 6 bases and J by 2 bases, with 8 bases of the junction left unmatched. The CDR3 consists of 16 residues. The V gene's germline CDR1 is SNHLY and CDR2 FYNNEI. The CDR3 here is CASRDASGRATDTQYF. The CDR3 coding sequence is TGTGCCAGCAGAGACGCGAGCGGGAGGGCCACAGATACGCAGTATTTT.